A single T cell receptor (beta chain) is shown here with its context. As yet, its antigen is unknown. The junction had 8 bases not matched to a gene; V was cut back by 3 bases and J by 9 bases. CDR1 and CDR2 (germline): SGHTA, FQGNSA. This CDR3 is 15 amino acids long. This specimen belongs to a study of shared clonotypes between healthy human individuals. Notes on the study in general: With a few donors compared, 4% to 5% of naive CD4 clonotypes were shared.

Naive-designated CD8 cells lacked CD45RO, were positively enriched for CCR7, and omitted terminally differentiated effector memory CD45RA+ cells. Deep was the level used in running the assay. For each subset, genomic DNA was distributed in equal portions over several immunoSEQ plates. Sequencing used immunoSEQ multiplex PCR; TCRdb keeps in-frame clones, though not all of them. This sample has millions of clones; just under 95% occur once, and the top ten carry roughly 1.1%. Sequencing was done on a sample of naive CD8+ T cells sorted from blood. The chain carries TRBV7-2 and TRBJ1-6; 7 bases are a match to TRBD1. The sequence was collected from a man between 18 and 35 years old in good health. CDR3 region: CASSFPGTVLSPLHF. The CDR3 region has the DNA TGTGCCAGCAGCTTCCCCGGGACAGTCCTTTCACCCCTCCACTTT.